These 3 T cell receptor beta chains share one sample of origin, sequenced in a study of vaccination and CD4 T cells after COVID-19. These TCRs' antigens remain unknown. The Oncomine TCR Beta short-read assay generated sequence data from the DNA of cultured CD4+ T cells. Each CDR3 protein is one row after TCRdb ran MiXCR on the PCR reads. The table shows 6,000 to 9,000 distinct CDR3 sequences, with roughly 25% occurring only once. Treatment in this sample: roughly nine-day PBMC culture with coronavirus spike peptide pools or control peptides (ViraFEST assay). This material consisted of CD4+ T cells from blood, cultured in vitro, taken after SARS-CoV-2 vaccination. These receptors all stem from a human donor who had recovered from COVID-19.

The DNA for the CDR3 is TGTGCCAGCACTAGGGACAGGGGGTGGAGTGAAGCTTTCTTT. Translating gives CASTRDRGWSEAFF. This chain uses TRBV2 with TRBJ1-1, with 11 nucleotides matching TRBD1. With V trimmed by 7 bases and J by 7 bases, 8 bases remained unmatched. Germline V gene data show CDR1 as SNHLY and CDR2 as FYNNEI. This CDR3 comprises 14 residues.

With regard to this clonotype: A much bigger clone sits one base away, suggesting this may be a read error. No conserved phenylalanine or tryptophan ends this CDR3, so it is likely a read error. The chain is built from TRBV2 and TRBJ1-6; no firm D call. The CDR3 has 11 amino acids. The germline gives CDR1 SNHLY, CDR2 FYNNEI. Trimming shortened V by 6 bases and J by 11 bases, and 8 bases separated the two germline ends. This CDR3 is CASRDDPPLHY. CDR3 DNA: TGTGCCAGCAGGGACGATCCACCCCTCCACTAT.

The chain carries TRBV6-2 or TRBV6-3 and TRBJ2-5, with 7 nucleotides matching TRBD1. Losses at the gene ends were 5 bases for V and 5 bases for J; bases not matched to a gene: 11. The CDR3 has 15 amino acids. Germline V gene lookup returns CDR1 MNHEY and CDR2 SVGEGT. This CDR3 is CASSINLDRPETQYF. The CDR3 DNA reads TGTGCCAGCAGTATAAACCTGGACAGGCCGGAGACCCAGTACTTC.